This TCR beta chain was obtained from a study of glioma-infiltrating T cells after dendritic cell vaccination. Generated by immunoSEQ multiplex PCR, the TCRdb table keeps only in-frame clones and is missing some. This sample has more than 45,000 clones, with roughly 80% found just once. The CDR3 covers 13 residues. Germline assignment: CDR1 GTSNPN and CDR2 SVGIG (reference sequence). The ends were cut back, 5 bases at V and 6 bases at J, with 16 bases in the middle. Remarks on this clone: Its target is unknown.

The time point: after dendritic cell vaccination, including at tumor progression/relapse. PBMC sampling occurred before vaccination, two weeks after the third dose, and at progression. Study-wide findings and caveats: No direct clonality-survival link was found; a diverse polyclonal response may matter.

The origin of this receptor is a human donor with glioblastoma. The source material was blood, sampled after dendritic cell vaccination. The rearrangement links TRBV30 to TRBJ1-2; D is perhaps TRBD1 (6 bases). The CDR3 DNA sequence: TGTGCCTGGGGGGGGGCCGGAGCTGATGGCTACACCTTC. It is translated as CAWGGAGADGYTF.